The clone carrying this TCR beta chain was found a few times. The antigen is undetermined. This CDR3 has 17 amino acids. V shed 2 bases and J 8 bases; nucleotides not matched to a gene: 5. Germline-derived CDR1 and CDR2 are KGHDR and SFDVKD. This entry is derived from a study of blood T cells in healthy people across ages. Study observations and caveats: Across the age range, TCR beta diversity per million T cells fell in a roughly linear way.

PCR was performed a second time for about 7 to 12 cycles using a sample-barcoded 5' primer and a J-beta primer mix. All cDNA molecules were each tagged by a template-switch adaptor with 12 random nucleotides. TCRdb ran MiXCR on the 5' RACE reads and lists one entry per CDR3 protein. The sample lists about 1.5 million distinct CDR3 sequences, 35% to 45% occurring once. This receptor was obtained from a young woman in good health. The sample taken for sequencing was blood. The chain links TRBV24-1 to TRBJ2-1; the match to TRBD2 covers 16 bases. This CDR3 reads CATSDYGTSGGADEQFF. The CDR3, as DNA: TGTGCCACCAGTGATTATGGGACTAGCGGGGGGGCGGATGAGCAGTTCTTC.